This TCR beta chain was retrieved from a study of radiotherapy plus CTLA-4 blockade in lung cancer. Study-wide background: The study recorded objective responses in approximately 19% of patients and disease control in under 35%.

Patients had chemo-refractory metastatic non-small-cell lung cancer and received focal radiation plus CTLA-4 blockade that used ipilimumab. Profiled with immunoSEQ multiplex PCR; TCRdb holds only in-frame clones, not every one. The sample has 75,000 to 100,000 clones, almost 90% seen once. Overall study results and limits: The authors reported that early blood T cell clone dynamics, with interferon-beta, best predicted response. Among blood TCR repertoires after radiotherapy plus ipilimumab, tumor-derived clones expanded.

For this clone: Its specificity is unknown.

J was trimmed by 13 bases and V by 4 bases; bases with no gene match: 8. Germline V gene sequence: CDR1 DFQATT, CDR2 SNEGSKA (reference sequence). The CDR3 totals 11 residues. The receptor's source is a human donor with non-small cell lung cancer that progressed on radiotherapy plus ipilimumab. V and J are TRBV20-1 and TRBJ2-7, with 9 bases identical to TRBD1. Specimen: peripheral blood, collected from a patient treated with radiotherapy plus ipilimumab. The CDR3 here is CSATSGTGFYF. CDR3 nucleotide sequence: TGCAGTGCTACCTCCGGGACAGGGTTTTACTTC.